These 19 T cell receptor beta chains were all obtained from the same sample, sequenced in a study of graft-versus-host responses after intestinal transplantation. TCRdb keeps only in-frame clones here, not all; method: immunoSEQ multiplex PCR. The sample includes about 20,000 clones, approximately 95% of them seen just once. The sequenced sample was PBMCs, obtained 23 days after intestinal transplant. All receptors come from a human patient who received an intestinal transplant, so some T cells may come from the graft donor.

The rearrangement uses TRBV28 and TRBJ1-2; weak D call: TRBD1 (5 bases). CDR1 and CDR2 (germline): MDHEN, SYDVKM. The CDR3 spans 13 residues. Trimming took 1 base from V and 3 from J, leaving 6 bases between them. DNA for the CDR3: TGTGCCAGCAGTTTATCAGGGTACTATGGCTACACCTTC. The encoded protein is CASSLSGYYGYTF.

V gene TRBV29-1 combines with J gene TRBJ1-3; D is uncertain. The CDR3 consists of 14 residues. Germline CDR1 is SQVTM and CDR2 is ANQGSEA. V gave up 0 bases and J gave up 3 bases, with 9 bases separating them. In DNA form, the CDR3 reads TGCAGCGTTGAAGAGAGGGTGGGTGGAAACACCATATATTTT. Its translation is CSVEERVGGNTIYF.

The chain couples TRBV19 to TRBJ2-7; 8 positions match TRBD1. After removal of 5 bases from V and 7 bases from J, the junction contained 16 bases not matched to a gene. The CDR3 loop spans 16 amino acids. Germline loops: CDR1 LNHDA, CDR2 SQIVND (reference sequence). For the CDR3, the DNA is TGTGCCAGTAGTCCGTCGTCGGACAGGGCCGGTGCGGAGCAGTACTTC. Translated, it gives CASSPSSDRAGAEQYF. Full variable domain (rest looked up from reference TRBV19 and TRBJ2-7): DGGITQSPKYLFRKEGQNVTLSCEQNLNHDAMYWYRQDPGQGLRLIYYSQIVNDFQKGDIAEGYSVSREKKESFPLTVTSAQKNPTAFYLCASSPSSDRAGAEQYFGPGTRLTVT.

The chain links TRBV4-1 to TRBJ1-5; TRBD1 might be the D (5 bases). The germline V gene has CDR1 MGHRA and CDR2 YSYEKL. V lost 0 bases and J lost 0, with 9 bases in between. The CDR3 has 16 amino acids. The CDR3 loop reads CASSQEDTYSNQPQHF. The CDR3 DNA reads as TGCGCCAGCAGCCAAGAGGACACCTATAGCAATCAGCCCCAGCATTTT.

The V call is TRBV18, the J call TRBJ1-2; the D is unclear. The CDR3 runs 17 residues. CDR1 KGHSH and CDR2 LQKENI come from the germline V gene. Trimming pared 3 bases from V and 7 bases from J, leaving 24 bases between. Here the CDR3 reads CASSPLPESKGVVGYTF. The CDR3, as DNA: TGTGCCAGCTCACCTCTTCCAGAGTCCAAAGGAGTGGTTGGCTACACCTTC.

J is TRBJ2-5 and V is TRBV7-9; D uncertain. CDR1 and CDR2 (germline): SEHNR, FQNEAQ (reference sequence). V was pared by 0 bases and J by 13 bases, with 9 bases between. The CDR3 runs 11 residues. The CDR3 DNA reads as TGTGCCAGCAGCTTAGCCGACGAGCCGTACTTC. Translation: CASSLADEPYF.

This sequence joins TRBV5-1 and TRBJ1-5, with TRBD1 identical over 8 bases. The germline CDR1 and CDR2 sequences are SGHRS and YFSETQ. V shed 0 bases, J shed 4 bases, and the junction held 3 bases outside the gene matches. CDR3 length equals 15 residues. This CDR3 reads CASSLGQGRNQPQHF. The CDR3 DNA reads as TGCGCCAGCAGCTTGGGACAGGGGAGGAATCAGCCCCAGCATTTT.

The chain uses TRBV28 and TRBJ2-7; D is possibly TRBD1 (6 bases). The CDR3 has 12 residues. The germline CDR1 and CDR2 sequences are MDHEN and SYDVKM. The V end was cut by 7 bases, the J end by 5 bases, with 12 bases between. This chain's CDR3 is CASTGRGDEQYF. The CDR3 DNA is TGTGCCAGCACAGGCAGGGGCGACGAGCAGTACTTC.

J is TRBJ2-2 and V is TRBV27; TRBD1 agrees at 8 bases. Germline values: CDR1 MNHEY, CDR2 SMNVEV (reference sequence). The CDR3 spans 15 residues. The junction had 6 bases not matched to a gene; V was cut back by 6 bases and J by 3 bases. The CDR3 reads CASRGGQEYTGELFF. Written as DNA, the CDR3 is TGTGCCAGCAGGGGGGGACAGGAGTACACCGGGGAGCTGTTTTTT.

CDR3 sequence reads: CASRSGTGWSYEQYF. CDR3 nucleotides: TGCGCCAGCAGATCTGGGACAGGGTGGTCCTACGAGCAGTACTTC. The V gene is TRBV5-1, the J gene TRBJ2-7; TRBD1 aligns across 9 bases. After removal of 5 bases from V and 1 base from J, the junction contained 7 bases not matched to a gene. The CDR3 sequence is 15 residues long. CDR1 is SGHRS and CDR2 is YFSETQ in the germline V gene.

This clone showed up just once. The chain is built from TRBV6-5 and TRBJ2-3; no reliable D call. Germline V gene data show CDR1 as MNHEY and CDR2 as SVGAGI. Trimming took 6 bases from V and 5 from J, leaving 12 bases between them. This CDR3 has 13 residues. For the CDR3, the DNA is TGTGCCAGCAGCTTCCTGGAGAAAGATACGCAGTATTTT. This gives the protein CASSFLEKDTQYF.

CDR3 in amino acids: CASSQSVPGQGFTGANVLTF. For the CDR3, the DNA is TGTGCCAGCAGCCAGTCAGTCCCGGGACAGGGGTTTACTGGGGCCAACGTCCTGACTTTC. The rearrangement links TRBV16 to TRBJ2-6; 10 bases align to TRBD1. The CDR3 is 20 amino acids. Per germline, CDR1 KGHSY and CDR2 FQNENV. J gave up 2 bases and V 3 bases, and 13 bases lay outside the gene matches. Filled out from reference TRBV16 and TRBJ2-6, the complete variable domain reads GEEVAQTPKHLVRGEGQKAKLYCAPIKGHSYVFWYQQVLKNEFKFLISFQNENVFDETGMPKERFSAKCLPNSPCSLEIQATKLEDSAVYFCASSQSVPGQGFTGANVLTFGAGSRLTVL.

The rearrangement joins TRBV7-9 to TRBJ2-1, with TRBD2 matching over 9 bases. CDR3 length: 14 residues. Trimming cost V 6 bases and J 10 bases; bases outside gene matches: 10. The germline gives CDR1 SEHNR, CDR2 FQNEAQ (reference sequence). The CDR3 DNA follows: TGTGCCAGCAGACGAATAGCGGGAGACTGGGAGCAGTTCTTC. Translated, it gives CASRRIAGDWEQFF.

This rearrangement joins TRBV7-3 to TRBJ2-1; TRBD1 is a possible D gene (5 bases). The germline V and J ends were trimmed by 2 bases and 7 bases, with 6 bases remaining between them. The CDR3 spans 12 residues. Germline V lookup: CDR1 SGHTA, CDR2 FQGTGA. As DNA, the CDR3 is TGTGCCAGCAGCTTATCAGGGAATGAGCAGTTCTTC. Translation gives CASSLSGNEQFF.

This chain connects TRBV7-7 to TRBJ2-6; TRBD1 aligns across 9 bases. The junction had 5 bases not matched to a gene; V was cut back by 5 bases and J by 3 bases. CDR3 size: 16 residues. Germline CDR1 SSHAT, CDR2 FNYEAQ (reference sequence). Here the CDR3 DNA reads TGTGCCAGCAGCCCCATGACAGGGGGTGGGGCCAACGTCCTGACTTTC. Its protein product is CASSPMTGGGANVLTF.

The V call is TRBV15, the J call TRBJ1-5, with D possibly TRBD1 on 5 matching bases. V was shortened by 5 bases and J by 4 bases, with 12 bases between the two germline ends. This CDR3 has 14 amino acids. Germline assignment: CDR1 LNHNV and CDR2 YYDKDF (reference sequence). The CDR3 region is CATSVGERNQPQHF. The CDR3 DNA reads TGTGCCACCAGCGTGGGGGAGAGGAATCAGCCCCAGCATTTT.

The V call is TRBV19, the J call TRBJ1-5, with D unclear. This CDR3 comprises 15 residues. Trimming took 7 bases from V and 2 from J, leaving 15 bases between them. Germline loops: CDR1 LNHDA, CDR2 SQIVND (reference sequence). The CDR3 DNA follows: TGTGCCAGTAAGCCGGACCTGGCTCGCAATCAGCCCCAGCATTTT. Residues: CASKPDLARNQPQHF.

The chain is built from TRBV5-6 and TRBJ2-2; 12 positions match TRBD1. The ends lost 4 bases at V and 5 bases at J; junction bases unmatched: 6. Germline CDR1 reads SGHDT; CDR2 reads YYEEEE. The CDR3 is made up of 16 amino acids. The CDR3 DNA reads TGTGCCAGCAGCACCGGGACAGGGGGCTTTACCGGGGAGCTGTTTTTT. Amino acid sequence: CASSTGTGGFTGELFF.

The V and J genes are TRBV7-9 and TRBJ2-5; D ambiguous. The V gene's germline CDR1 is SEHNR and CDR2 FQNEAQ (reference sequence). The CDR3 is 11 amino acids. With 3 bases removed from V and 4 bases from J, the gap between germline ends came to 3 bases. CDR3 region: CASSFGETQYF. CDR3 DNA: TGTGCCAGCAGCTTTGGAGAGACCCAGTACTTC.